This TCR beta chain was obtained from a study of spatial heterogeneity in lung cancer. Study-level information: Samples were donated by 72 untreated early-stage non-small cell lung cancer patients. Sequencing was performed on follow-up PBMC samples when available, collected at a median of roughly two years after resection. Beta-chain sequences were consistently detected more often than alpha-chain sequences.

This clonotype showed up just a few times. Its antigen remains unknown. Findings and caveats of the study: Follow-up blood showed ubiquitous expanded tumor TCRs less than blood at resection did.

TCRdb redid the calling of the 5' RACE reads with MiXCR, one entry per CDR3 protein. The sample carries 95,000 to 120,000 distinct CDR3 sequences, 11% recorded once. The CDR3 consists of 16 residues. Trimming left V 2 bases short and J 8 bases short, with 21 bases between. CDR1 and CDR2 (germline): SEHNR, FQNEAQ (reference sequence). Specified time point: blood at routine non-recurrence follow-up after resection. Source: PBMCs, taken at follow-up. The clonotype comes from a female donor with early-stage non-small cell lung cancer. The chain has TRBV7-9 and TRBJ1-1; no definite D call. CDR3 sequence (DNA): TGTGCCAGCAGCTTAAGCTCATCAGGAAGCCTCGCCGAAGCTTTCTTT. Its translation: CASSLSSSGSLAEAFF.